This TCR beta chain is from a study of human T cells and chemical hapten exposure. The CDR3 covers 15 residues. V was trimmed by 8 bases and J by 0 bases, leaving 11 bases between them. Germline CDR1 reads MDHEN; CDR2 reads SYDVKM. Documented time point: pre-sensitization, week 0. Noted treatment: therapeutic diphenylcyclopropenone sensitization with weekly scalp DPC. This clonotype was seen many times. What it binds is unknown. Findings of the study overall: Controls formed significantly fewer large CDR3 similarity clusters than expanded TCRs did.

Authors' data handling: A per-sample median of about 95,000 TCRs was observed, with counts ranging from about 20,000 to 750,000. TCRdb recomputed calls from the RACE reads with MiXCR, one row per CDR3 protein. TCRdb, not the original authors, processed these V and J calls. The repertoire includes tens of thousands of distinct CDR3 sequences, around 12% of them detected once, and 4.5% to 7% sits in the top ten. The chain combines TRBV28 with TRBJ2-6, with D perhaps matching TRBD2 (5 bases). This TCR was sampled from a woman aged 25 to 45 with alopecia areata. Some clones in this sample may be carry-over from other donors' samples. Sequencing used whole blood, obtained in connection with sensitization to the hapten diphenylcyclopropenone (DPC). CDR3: CASRDYVSGANVLTF. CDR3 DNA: TGTGCCAGCCGCGACTATGTCTCTGGGGCCAACGTCCTGACTTTC.